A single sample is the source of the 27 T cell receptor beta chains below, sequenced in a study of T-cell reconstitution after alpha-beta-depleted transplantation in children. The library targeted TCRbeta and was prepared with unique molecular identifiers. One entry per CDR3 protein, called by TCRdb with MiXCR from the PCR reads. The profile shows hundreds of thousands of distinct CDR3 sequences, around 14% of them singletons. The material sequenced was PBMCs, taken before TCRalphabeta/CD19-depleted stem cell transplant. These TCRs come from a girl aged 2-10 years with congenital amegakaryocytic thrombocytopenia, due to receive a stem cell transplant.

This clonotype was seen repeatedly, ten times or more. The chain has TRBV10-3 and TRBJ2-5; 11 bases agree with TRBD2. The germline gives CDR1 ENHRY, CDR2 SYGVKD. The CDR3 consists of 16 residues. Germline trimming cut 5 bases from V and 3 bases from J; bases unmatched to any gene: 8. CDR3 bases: TGTGCCATCAGTCGGACTAGCGGGTTCACCAAAGAGACCCAGTACTTC. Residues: CAISRTSGFTKETQYF.

The CDR3 loop is CAIDSGLSTDTQYF. DNA of the CDR3: TGTGCCATCGACTCAGGGCTTAGCACAGATACGCAGTATTTT. The V call is TRBV10-3, the J call TRBJ2-3; D may be TRBD1 (5 bases). CDR3 length equals 14 residues. CDR1 and CDR2 from the germline V gene are ENHRY and SYGVKD. The V end was cut by 8 bases, the J end by 0 bases, with 12 bases between.

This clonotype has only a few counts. CDR3 amino acids: CASSLAPTSGSPYGGEQYF. CDR3 bases: TGCGCCAGCAGCTTGGCTCCGACTAGCGGGAGTCCGTACGGAGGCGAGCAGTACTTC. This chain connects TRBV5-1 to TRBJ2-7, with 12 positions matching TRBD2. Germline trimming cut 0 bases from V and 6 bases from J; bases unmatched to any gene: 16. The CDR3 is made up of 19 amino acids. Per germline, CDR1 SGHRS and CDR2 YFSETQ.

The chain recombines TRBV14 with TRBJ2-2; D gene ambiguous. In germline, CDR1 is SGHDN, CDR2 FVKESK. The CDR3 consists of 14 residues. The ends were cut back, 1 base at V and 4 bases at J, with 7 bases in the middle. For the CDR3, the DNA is TGTGCCAGCAGCCAAGTCCAGGCCACCGGGGAGCTGTTTTTT. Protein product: CASSQVQATGELFF.

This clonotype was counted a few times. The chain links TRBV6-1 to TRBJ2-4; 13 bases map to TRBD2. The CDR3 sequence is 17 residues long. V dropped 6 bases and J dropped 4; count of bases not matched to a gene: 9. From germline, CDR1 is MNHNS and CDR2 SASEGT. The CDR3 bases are TGTGCCAGCAGGCATACCGGGACTAGCGGGACTAAAAACATTCAGTACTTC. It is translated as CASRHTGTSGTKNIQYF.

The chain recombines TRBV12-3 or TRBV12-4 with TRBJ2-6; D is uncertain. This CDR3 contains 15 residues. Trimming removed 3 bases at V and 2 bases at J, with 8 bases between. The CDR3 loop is CASSFGGAGANVLTF. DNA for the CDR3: TGTGCCAGCAGTTTCGGCGGCGCTGGGGCCAACGTCCTGACTTTC.

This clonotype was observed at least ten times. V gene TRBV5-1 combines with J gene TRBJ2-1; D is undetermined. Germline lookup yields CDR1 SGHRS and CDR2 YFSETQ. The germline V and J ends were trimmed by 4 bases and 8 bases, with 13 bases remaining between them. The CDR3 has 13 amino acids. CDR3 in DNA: TGCGCCAGCAGCCTTGTTAGTTCGGATGAGCAGTTCTTC. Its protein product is CASSLVSSDEQFF.

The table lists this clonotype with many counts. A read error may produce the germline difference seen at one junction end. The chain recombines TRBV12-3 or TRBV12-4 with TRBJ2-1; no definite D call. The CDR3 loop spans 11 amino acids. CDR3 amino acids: CASSLSHPGVF. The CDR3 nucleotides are TGTGCCAGCAGTTTAAGTCATCCTGGGGTCTTC.

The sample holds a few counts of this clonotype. As DNA, the CDR3 is TGTGCCAGCTCAACCGCAACGATCCCAGGGGCCGGCTACACCTTC. Encoded protein: CASSTATIPGAGYTF. V and J are TRBV18 and TRBJ1-2; perhaps TRBD1 as D (6 bases). V lost 5 bases and J 8 bases, leaving 21 bases between the germline ends. Germline V gene lookup returns CDR1 KGHSH and CDR2 LQKENI. This CDR3 has 15 residues.

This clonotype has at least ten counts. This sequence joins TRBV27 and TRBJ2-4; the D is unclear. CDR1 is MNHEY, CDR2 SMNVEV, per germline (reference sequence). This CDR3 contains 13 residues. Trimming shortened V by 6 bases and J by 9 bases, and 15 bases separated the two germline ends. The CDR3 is CASRGSWDGIQYF. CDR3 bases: TGTGCCAGCAGGGGTTCTTGGGATGGCATTCAGTACTTC.

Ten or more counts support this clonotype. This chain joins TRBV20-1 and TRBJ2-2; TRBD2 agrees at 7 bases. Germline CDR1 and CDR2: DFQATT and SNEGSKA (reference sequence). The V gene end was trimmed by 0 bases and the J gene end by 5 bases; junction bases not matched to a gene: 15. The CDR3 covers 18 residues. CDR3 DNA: TGCAGTGCTAGAGACCGGAACGTAGCGGGTGGGAGGACCGGGGAGCTGTTTTTT. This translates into CSARDRNVAGGRTGELFF.

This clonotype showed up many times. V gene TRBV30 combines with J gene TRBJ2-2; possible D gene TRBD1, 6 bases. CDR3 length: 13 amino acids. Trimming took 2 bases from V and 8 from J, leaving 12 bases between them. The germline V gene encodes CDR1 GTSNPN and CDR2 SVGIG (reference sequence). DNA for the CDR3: TGTGCCTGGAGTACAGGGCAGAATGGGGAGCTGTTTTTT. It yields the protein CAWSTGQNGELFF.

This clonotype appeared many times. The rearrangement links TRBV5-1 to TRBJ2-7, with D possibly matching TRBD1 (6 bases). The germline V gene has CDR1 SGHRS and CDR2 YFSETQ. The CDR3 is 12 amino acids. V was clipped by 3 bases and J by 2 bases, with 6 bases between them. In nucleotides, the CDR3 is TGCGCCAGCAGCTGGGACACCTACGAGCAGTACTTC. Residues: CASSWDTYEQYF.

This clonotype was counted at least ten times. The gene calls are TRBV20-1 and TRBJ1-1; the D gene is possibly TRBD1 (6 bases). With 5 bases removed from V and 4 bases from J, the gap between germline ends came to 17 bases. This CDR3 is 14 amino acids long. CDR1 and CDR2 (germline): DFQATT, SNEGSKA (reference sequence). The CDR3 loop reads CSASRTEEGTEAFF. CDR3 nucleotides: TGCAGTGCTTCGCGGACAGAAGAGGGCACTGAAGCTTTCTTT.

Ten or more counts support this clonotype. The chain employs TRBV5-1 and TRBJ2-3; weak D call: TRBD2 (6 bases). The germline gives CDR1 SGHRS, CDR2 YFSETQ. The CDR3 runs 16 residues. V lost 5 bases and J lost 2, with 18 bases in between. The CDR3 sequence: CASSQQRDSNTDTQYF. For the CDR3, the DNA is TGCGCCAGCAGTCAGCAACGGGACTCTAACACAGATACGCAGTATTTT.

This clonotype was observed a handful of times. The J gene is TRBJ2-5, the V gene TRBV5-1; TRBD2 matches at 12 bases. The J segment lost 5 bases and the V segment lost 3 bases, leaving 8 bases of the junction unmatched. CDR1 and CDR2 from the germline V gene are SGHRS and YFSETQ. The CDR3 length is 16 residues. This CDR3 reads CASSSAGLAGMETQYF. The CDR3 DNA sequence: TGCGCCAGCAGCTCGGCCGGACTAGCGGGAATGGAGACCCAGTACTTC.

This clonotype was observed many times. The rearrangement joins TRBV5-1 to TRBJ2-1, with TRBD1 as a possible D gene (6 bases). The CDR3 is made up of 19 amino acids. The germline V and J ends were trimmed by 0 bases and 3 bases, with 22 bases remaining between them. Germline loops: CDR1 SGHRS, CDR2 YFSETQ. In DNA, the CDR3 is TGCGCCAGCAGCTTGGCCACCCTAGCAGGGGTTAGACTCTACAATGAGCAGTTCTTC. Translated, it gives CASSLATLAGVRLYNEQFF.

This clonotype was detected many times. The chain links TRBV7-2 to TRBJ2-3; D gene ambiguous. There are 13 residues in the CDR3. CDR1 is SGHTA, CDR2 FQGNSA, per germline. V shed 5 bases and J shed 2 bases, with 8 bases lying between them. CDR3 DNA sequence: TGTGCCAGCAGCCTCAGCGACACAGATACGCAGTATTTT. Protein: CASSLSDTDTQYF.

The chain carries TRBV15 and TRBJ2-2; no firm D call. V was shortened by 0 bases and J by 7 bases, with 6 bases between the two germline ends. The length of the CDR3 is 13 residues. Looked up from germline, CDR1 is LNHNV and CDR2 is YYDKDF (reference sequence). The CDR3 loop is CATSRDTRGELFF. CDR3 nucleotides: TGTGCCACCAGCAGAGATACCCGCGGGGAGCTGTTTTTT.

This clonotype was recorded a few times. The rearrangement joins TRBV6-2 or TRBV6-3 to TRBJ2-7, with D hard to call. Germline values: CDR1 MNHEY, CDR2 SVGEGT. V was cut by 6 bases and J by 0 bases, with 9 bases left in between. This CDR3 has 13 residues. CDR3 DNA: TGTGCCAGCAGCGGTAAAAGCTCCTACGAGCAGTACTTC. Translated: CASSGKSSYEQYF.

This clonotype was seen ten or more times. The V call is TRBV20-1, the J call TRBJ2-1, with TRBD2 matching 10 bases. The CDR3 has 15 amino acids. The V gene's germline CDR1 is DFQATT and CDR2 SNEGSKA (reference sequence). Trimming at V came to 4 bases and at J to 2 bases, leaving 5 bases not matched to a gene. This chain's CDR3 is CSAIFSGRPYNEQFF. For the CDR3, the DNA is TGCAGTGCTATTTTTAGCGGGAGGCCCTACAATGAGCAGTTCTTC.

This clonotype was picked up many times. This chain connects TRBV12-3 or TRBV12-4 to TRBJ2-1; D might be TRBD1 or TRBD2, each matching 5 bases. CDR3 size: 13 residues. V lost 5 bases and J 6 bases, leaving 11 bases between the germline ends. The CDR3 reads CASSRGRRNEQFF. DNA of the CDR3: TGTGCCAGCAGTCGGGGACGCCGCAATGAGCAGTTCTTC.

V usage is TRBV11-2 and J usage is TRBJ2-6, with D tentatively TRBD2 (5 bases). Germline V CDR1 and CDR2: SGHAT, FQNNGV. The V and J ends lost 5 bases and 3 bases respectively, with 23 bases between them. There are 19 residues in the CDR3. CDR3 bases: TGTGCCAGCAGCCCTGGGAGAGCTGGGGTGGAACGTGGGGCCAACGTCCTGACTTTC. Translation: CASSPGRAGVERGANVLTF.

The CDR3 sequence is CASSPHTGTEETQYF. CDR3 in DNA: TGTGCCAGTAGTCCACATACGGGGACAGAAGAGACCCAGTACTTC. The rearrangement joins TRBV19 to TRBJ2-5; 7 nucleotides align to TRBD1. Per the germline V gene, CDR1 is LNHDA and CDR2 is SQIVND (reference sequence). After removal of 5 bases from V and 3 bases from J, the junction contained 9 bases not matched to a gene. This CDR3 has 15 residues.

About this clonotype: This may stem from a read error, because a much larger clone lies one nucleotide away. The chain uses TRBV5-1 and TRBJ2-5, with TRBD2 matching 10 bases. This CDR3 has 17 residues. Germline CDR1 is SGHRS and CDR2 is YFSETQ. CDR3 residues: CANSFSSGREYQETQYF. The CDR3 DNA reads TGCGCCAACAGCTTCTCTAGCGGGAGAGAGTACCAAGAGACCCAGTACTTC.

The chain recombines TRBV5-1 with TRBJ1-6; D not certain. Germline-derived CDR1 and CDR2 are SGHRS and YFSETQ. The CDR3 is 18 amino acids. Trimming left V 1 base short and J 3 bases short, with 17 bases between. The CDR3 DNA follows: TGCGCCAGCAGCTTGTTCCCTCCAGTAGGCGGCTATAATTCACCCCTCCACTTT. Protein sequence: CASSLFPPVGGYNSPLHF.

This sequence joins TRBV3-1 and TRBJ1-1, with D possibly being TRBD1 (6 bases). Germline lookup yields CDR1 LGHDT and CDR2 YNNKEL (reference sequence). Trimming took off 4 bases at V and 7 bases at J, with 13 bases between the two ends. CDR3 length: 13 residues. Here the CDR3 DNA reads TGTGCCAGCAGCCCGGACGACAGGAGTGAAGCTTTCTTT. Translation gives CASSPDDRSEAFF.